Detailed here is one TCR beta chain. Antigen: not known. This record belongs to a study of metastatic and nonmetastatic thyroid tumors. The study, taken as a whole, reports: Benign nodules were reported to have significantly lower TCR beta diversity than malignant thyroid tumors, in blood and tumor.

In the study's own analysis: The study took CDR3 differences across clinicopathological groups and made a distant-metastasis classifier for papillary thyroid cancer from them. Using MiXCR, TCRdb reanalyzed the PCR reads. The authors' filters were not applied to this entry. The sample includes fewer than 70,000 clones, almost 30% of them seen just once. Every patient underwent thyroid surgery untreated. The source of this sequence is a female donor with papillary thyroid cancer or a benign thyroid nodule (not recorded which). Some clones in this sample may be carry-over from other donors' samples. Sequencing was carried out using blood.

The CDR3 DNA reads as TGTGCCAGCAGTTCCCTGTCCGACTCCTATAATTCACCCCTCCACTTT. Encoded protein: CASSSLSDSYNSPLHF. The genes are TRBV27 and TRBJ1-6; D uncertain. Germline V gene data show CDR1 as MNHEY and CDR2 as SMNVEV (reference sequence). V was trimmed by 4 bases and J by 0 bases, leaving 10 bases between them. CDR3 length equals 16 residues.